This TCR beta chain was identified during a study of blood T cell repertoires in COVID-19. On the study more broadly: There were acute and convalescent COVID-19 samples, and they came from the United States, Italy and Spain.

Authors' methods: Amplification of reference gene primers provided the estimated nucleated cell counts. Method: immunoSEQ multiplex PCR; TCRdb's copy keeps in-frame clones and lacks some. V, J and clone size are taken as reported in that table, and D and trimming were inferred from the DNA itself. The profile shows about 130,000 clones, over 75% of them singletons. The germline CDR1 and CDR2 sequences are LGHDT and YNNKEL (reference sequence). After removal of 0 bases from V and 4 bases from J, the junction contained 14 bases not matched to a gene. This CDR3 region has 20 residues. The sequenced material came from peripheral blood. This receptor was obtained from a man older than 75 with active or convalescent COVID-19. This chain links TRBV3-1 (or the pseudogene TRBV3-2) with TRBJ2-1; 11 bases are shared with TRBD2. The chain's CDR3 is CASSQDSEAGTSGSYNEQFF. In nucleotides, the CDR3 is TGTGCCAGCAGCCAAGATTCGGAGGCGGGGACTAGCGGATCTTACAATGAGCAGTTCTTC.